This TCR beta chain was retrieved from a study of human T cells and chemical hapten exposure. Findings and caveats of the study: Patch test score rose with PT1 expanded TCR count, significant at thresholds 8, 16 and 32, not 4. There was no change with DPC sensitization in TCRs above 1 in 1000 frequency.

Time point denoted: pre-sensitization, week 0. Treatment noted: therapeutic diphenylcyclopropenone sensitization with weekly scalp DPC. The CDR3 totals 17 residues. V was clipped by 0 bases and J by 3 bases, with 17 bases between them. CDR1 SGHTA and CDR2 FQGNSA come from the germline V gene. This clonotype was seen ten or more times. What it binds is not known. Unique molecular identifiers were linked by the library to individual cDNA molecules. TCRdb called the RACE reads again in MiXCR, with one record for every CDR3 protein. The sample contains about 350,000 distinct CDR3 sequences, 4.5% to 7% of which appear only once.

V and J are TRBV7-2 and TRBJ1-1, with a tentative D call TRBD1 (5 bases). The receptor comes from a young woman with alopecia areata. Some clones in this sample may be carry-over from other donors' samples. Sequencing was performed on whole blood, taken in connection with sensitization to the hapten diphenylcyclopropenone (DPC). Here the CDR3 reads CASSLAAAGNVDTEAFF. The CDR3 DNA is TGTGCCAGCAGCTTAGCGGCGGCAGGGAATGTGGACACTGAAGCTTTCTTT. The full variable domain, completed using reference TRBV7-2 and TRBJ1-1, is GAGVSQSPSNKVTEKGKDVELRCDPISGHTALYWYRQSLGQGLEFLIYFQGNSAPDKSGLPSDRFSAERTGGSVSTLTIQRTQQEDSAVYLCASSLAAAGNVDTEAFFGQGTRLTVV.